These 21 T cell receptor beta chains originate from one sample sequenced in a study of T cells after yellow fever vaccination. TCRdb passed the 5' RACE reads through MiXCR, listing each CDR3 protein once. Here the sample spans some 63,000 distinct CDR3 sequences, approximately 8% being singletons. Specimen: CD8+ T cells sorted from PBMCs, collected 15 days after the yellow fever booster vaccination. These receptors all come from a man in his thirties or forties who received the YFV17D yellow fever vaccine.

This clonotype was observed many times. The rearrangement links TRBV5-4 to TRBJ2-3; TRBD2 agrees at 10 bases. Per germline, CDR1 SGHNT and CDR2 YYREEE (reference sequence). This CDR3 contains 16 residues. The ends lost 4 bases at V and 6 bases at J; junction bases unmatched: 11. Written as DNA, the CDR3 is TGTGCCAGCAGCAACAGGACTAGCGGCCACGGGGATACGCAGTATTTT. Amino acids: CASSNRTSGHGDTQYF. The full variable domain, completed using reference TRBV5-4 and TRBJ2-3, is ETGVTQSPTHLIKTRGQQVTLRCSSQSGHNTVSWYQQALGQGPQFIFQYYREEENGRGNFPPRFSGLQFPNYSSELNVNALELDDSALYLCASSNRTSGHGDTQYFGPGTRLTVL.

This clonotype was seen only a few times. The chain carries TRBV29-1 and TRBJ2-2; D might be TRBD1 or TRBD2, each matching 5 bases. The CDR3 has 13 residues. V was pared by 2 bases and J by 3 bases, with 7 bases between. Germline V gene data show CDR1 as SQVTM and CDR2 as ANQGSEA. DNA for the CDR3: TGCAGCGTTGAACAGGGAGACACCGGGGAGCTGTTTTTT. Protein sequence: CSVEQGDTGELFF.

About this clonotype: It may be a read error: a sequence one base away is much more abundant. V is TRBV7-9 and J is TRBJ1-5; D unresolved. Trimming left V 11 bases short and J 0 bases short, with 14 bases between. The CDR3 has 14 residues. Looked up from germline, CDR1 is SEHNR and CDR2 is FQNEAQ (reference sequence). CDR3 in DNA: TGTGCCGGCGGAGCGAACTATAGCAATCAGCCCCAGCATTTT. It yields the protein CAGGANYSNQPQHF.

This clonotype was seen ten or more times. The CDR3 sequence: CASRRSSAEETQYF. CDR3 bases: TGTGCCAGCAGGAGATCTAGTGCCGAAGAGACCCAGTACTTC. The rearrangement links TRBV2 to TRBJ2-5, with no clear D. This CDR3 has 14 residues. V dropped 6 bases and J dropped 3 bases, with 14 bases sitting between them. CDR1 is SNHLY and CDR2 is FYNNEI in the germline V gene.

This clonotype was detected many times. CDR3 region: CASSDFPLASYNEQFF. The DNA of the CDR3 is TGTGCCAGCAGTGATTTCCCCCTAGCGTCCTACAATGAGCAGTTCTTC. This rearrangement joins TRBV25-1 to TRBJ2-1; maybe TRBD2 (6 bases). This CDR3 comprises 16 residues. The V gene lost 3 bases and the J gene lost 1 base, with 13 bases spanning the gap. The germline gives CDR1 MGHDK, CDR2 SYGVNS.

Only a few counts were recorded for this clonotype. CDR3: CASSLPGGEVSTDTQYF. In nucleotides, the CDR3 is TGTGCCAGCAGTTTACCGGGAGGGGAAGTTAGCACAGATACGCAGTATTTT. V and J are TRBV27 and TRBJ2-3, with 8 bases matching TRBD2. The CDR3 runs 17 residues. Germline loops: CDR1 MNHEY, CDR2 SMNVEV (reference sequence). V was clipped by 2 bases and J by 0 bases; unmatched bases: 7.

This clonotype has at least ten counts. The chain couples TRBV18 to TRBJ2-7, with D perhaps matching TRBD1 (6 bases). CDR1 is KGHSH and CDR2 is LQKENI in the germline V gene. V gave up 1 base and J gave up 5 bases, with 15 bases separating them. The CDR3 is 15 amino acids. The CDR3 DNA follows: TGTGCCAGCTCACCACGGGGGCTCAATCCCCACGAGCAGTACTTC. This gives the protein CASSPRGLNPHEQYF.

In its sample, this clonotype was seen many times. The V and J genes are TRBV20-1 and TRBJ2-5; the D gene is possibly TRBD1 (5 bases). The CDR3 is made up of 16 amino acids. Germline V lookup: CDR1 DFQATT, CDR2 SNEGSKA (reference sequence). V was trimmed by 0 bases and J by 1 base, leaving 15 bases between them. This CDR3 is CSARDHHRPLQETQYF. The CDR3 nucleotides read TGCAGTGCTAGAGATCACCACAGGCCCCTCCAAGAGACCCAGTACTTC.

At least ten counts were recorded for this clonotype. The rearrangement joins TRBV7-9 to TRBJ2-4; D is possibly TRBD1 (6 bases). There are 15 residues in the CDR3. Per the germline V gene, CDR1 is SEHNR and CDR2 is FQNEAQ (reference sequence). The germline V and J ends were trimmed by 5 bases and 6 bases, with 17 bases remaining between them. The CDR3 nucleotides are TGTGCCAGCAGCGCAAACAGGGAGAGTTCAAACATTCAGTACTTC. It codes for CASSANRESSNIQYF.

The table lists this clonotype with a count of one. This may arise from a read error, as a much more abundant clone is one base away. V and J are TRBV6-2 or TRBV6-3 and TRBJ2-1; possibly TRBD2 for D (6 bases). Trimming removed 1 base at V and 0 bases at J, with 13 bases between. The CDR3 sequence is 17 residues long. Germline V gene data show CDR1 as MNHEY and CDR2 as SVGEGT. CDR3 nucleotide sequence: TGTGCCAGCAGTTACTATCCCGGGAGTCGCTCCTACAATGAGCAGTTCTTC. As protein: CASSYYPGSRSYNEQFF.

This clonotype has more than one count but fewer than ten. The CDR3 region has the DNA TGTGCCAGCCCGACAGGATTCCACTCTGGGGCCAACGTCCTGACTTTC. This sequence encodes CASPTGFHSGANVLTF. This rearrangement joins TRBV6-2 or TRBV6-3 to TRBJ2-6, with a tentative D call TRBD1 (6 bases). This CDR3 contains 16 residues. Trimming pared 8 bases from V and 0 bases from J, leaving 14 bases between. Per germline, CDR1 MNHEY and CDR2 SVGEGT.

This clonotype occurred many times. The chain carries TRBV9 and TRBJ2-1; D perhaps matches TRBD1 (5 bases). Trimming removed 3 bases at V and 4 bases at J, with 11 bases between. The CDR3 has 14 amino acids. Per germline, CDR1 SGDLS and CDR2 YYNGEE. As DNA, the CDR3 is TGTGCCAGCAGCGAAACAGGATATTACAATGAGCAGTTCTTC. Protein product: CASSETGYYNEQFF.

This clonotype was recorded at least ten times. The genes are TRBV27 and TRBJ2-5; 7 bases fit TRBD2. Losses at the gene ends were 2 bases for V and 0 bases for J; bases not matched to a gene: 3. Per germline, CDR1 MNHEY and CDR2 SMNVEV (reference sequence). The CDR3 runs 15 residues. The CDR3 reads CASSLGTTNQETQYF. CDR3 nucleotide sequence: TGTGCCAGCAGTTTAGGGACTACCAACCAAGAGACCCAGTACTTC.

At least ten counts were recorded for this clonotype. The CDR3 DNA follows: TGTGCCAGCAGCGAAGAAATGGCGCGAGAAGCTTTCTTT. Translating it yields CASSEEMAREAFF. The V call is TRBV7-9, the J call TRBJ1-1; no firm D call. CDR1 SEHNR and CDR2 FQNEAQ come from the germline V gene (reference sequence). Trimming stripped 5 bases from V and 8 bases from J, with 15 bases between. The CDR3 totals 13 residues. Based on the CDR3 plus reference TRBV7-9 and TRBJ1-1, the full variable domain is DTGVSQNPRHKITKRGQNVTFRCDPISEHNRLYWYRQTLGQGPEFLTYFQNEAQLEKSRLLSDRFSAERPKGSFSTLEIQRTEQGDSAMYLCASSEEMAREAFFGQGTRLTVV.

This clonotype was seen repeatedly, ten times or more. This rearrangement joins TRBV5-6 to TRBJ2-2, with a possible D match to TRBD2 (5 bases). The ends were cut back, 0 bases at V and 4 bases at J, with 13 bases in the middle. Germline V gene data show CDR1 as SGHDT and CDR2 as YYEEEE. CDR3 length equals 16 residues. The CDR3 here is CASSLGAEGGTGELFF. The CDR3 DNA reads as TGTGCCAGCAGCTTGGGGGCCGAGGGCGGCACCGGGGAGCTGTTTTTT. The entire variable domain, with the rest obtained from reference TRBV5-6 and TRBJ2-2, is as follows: DAGVTQSPTHLIKTRGQQVTLRCSPKSGHDTVSWYQQALGQGPQFIFQYYEEEERQRGNFPDRFSGHQFPNYSSELNVNALLLGDSALYLCASSLGAEGGTGELFFGEGSRLTVL.

At least ten counts were recorded for this clonotype. The gene calls are TRBV11-2 and TRBJ2-7; weak D call: TRBD1 (7 bases). This CDR3 spans 14 amino acids. Trimming removed 5 bases at V and 3 bases at J, with 14 bases between. Germline CDR1 SGHAT, CDR2 FQNNGV. CDR3 protein: CASSAGQSIYEQYF. The CDR3 nucleotides read TGTGCCAGCAGCGCGGGACAGAGTATCTACGAGCAGTACTTC.

In this sample, this clonotype turned up a few times. The V call is TRBV9, the J call TRBJ1-2, with D perhaps matching TRBD1 (5 bases). This CDR3 contains 14 residues. Trimming took 4 bases from V and 0 from J, leaving 10 bases between them. The germline gives CDR1 SGDLS, CDR2 YYNGEE. CDR3 in DNA: TGTGCCAGCAGCTCTCAGGGAGCTAACTATGGCTACACCTTC. Translated, it gives CASSSQGANYGYTF.

This clonotype was seen repeatedly, ten times or more. The J gene is TRBJ2-3, the V gene TRBV9; maybe TRBD2 (5 bases). This CDR3 is 12 amino acids long. V was pared by 0 bases and J by 6 bases, with 5 bases between. Per the germline V gene, CDR1 is SGDLS and CDR2 is YYNGEE. The CDR3 region is CASSVAGDTQYF. DNA for the CDR3: TGTGCCAGCAGCGTAGCGGGGGATACGCAGTATTTT. The variable domain in full, completed from reference TRBV9 and TRBJ2-3, reads DSGVTQTPKHLITATGQRVTLRCSPRSGDLSVYWYQQSLDQGLQFLIQYYNGEERAKGNILERFSAQQFPDLHSELNLSSLELGDSALYFCASSVAGDTQYFGPGTRLTVL.

This clonotype was found once. A clone one base away is much larger, so this may be a read error. The chain uses TRBV10-2 and TRBJ2-1, with TRBD2 identical over 8 bases. The CDR3 is made up of 12 amino acids. Trimming took 9 bases from V and 5 from J; bases not matched to a gene: 3. Germline V gives CDR1 WSHSY, CDR2 SAAADI. CDR3 coding DNA: TGCGCCAGGAGCGGGAGCGACAATGAGCAGTTCTTC. It yields the protein CARSGSDNEQFF.

The chain combines TRBV7-6 with TRBJ2-7, with D perhaps being TRBD1 or TRBD2 (5 bases each). Trimming cost V 2 bases and J 1 base, with 9 bases left between them. Germline loops: CDR1 SGHVS, CDR2 FNYEAQ. The CDR3 loop spans 14 amino acids. The CDR3, as DNA: TGTGCCAGCAGCTTAAACGGGGCTTCCTACGAGCAGTACTTC. Its translation: CASSLNGASYEQYF.

CDR3 DNA: TGTGCCAGCAGTTACCGACAGGGAGGATGGTATGGCTACACCTTC. Translation gives CASSYRQGGWYGYTF. The chain recombines TRBV6-2 or TRBV6-3 with TRBJ1-2; TRBD1 agrees at 7 bases. Trimming cost V 2 bases and J 5 bases; bases outside gene matches: 8. Germline CDR1 reads MNHEY; CDR2 reads SVGEGT. CDR3 length equals 15 residues.